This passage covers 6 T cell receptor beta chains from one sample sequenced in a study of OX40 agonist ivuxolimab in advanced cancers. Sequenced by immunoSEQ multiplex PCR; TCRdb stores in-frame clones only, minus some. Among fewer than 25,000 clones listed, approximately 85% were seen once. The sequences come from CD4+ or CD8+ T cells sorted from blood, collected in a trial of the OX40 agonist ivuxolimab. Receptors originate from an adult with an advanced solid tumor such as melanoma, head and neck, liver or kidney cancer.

The CDR3 bases are TGTGCCAGCAGTCTGGGACAGACGAACACTGAAGCTTTCTTT. Residues: CASSLGQTNTEAFF. V usage is TRBV6-1 and J usage is TRBJ1-1, with 7 bases lining up with TRBD1. The junction had 4 bases not matched to a gene; V was cut back by 5 bases and J by 1 base. The CDR3 is 14 residues long. CDR1 is MNHNS and CDR2 is SASEGT in the germline V gene.

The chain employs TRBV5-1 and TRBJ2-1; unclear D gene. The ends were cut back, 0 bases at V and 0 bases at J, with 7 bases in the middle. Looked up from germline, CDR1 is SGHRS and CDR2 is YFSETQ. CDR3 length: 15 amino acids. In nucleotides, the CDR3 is TGCGCCAGCAGCTTGGCCTCGAGCTCCTACAATGAGCAGTTCTTC. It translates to CASSLASSSYNEQFF.

CDR3 amino acids: CASRHTDQPQHF. CDR3 nucleotides: TGTGCCAGCAGACACACTGATCAGCCCCAGCATTTT. The rearrangement links TRBV6-6 to TRBJ1-5; D is undetermined. Germline values: CDR1 MNHNY, CDR2 SVGAGI (reference sequence). The germline V and J ends were trimmed by 6 bases and 5 bases, with 8 bases remaining between them. CDR3 length equals 12 residues.

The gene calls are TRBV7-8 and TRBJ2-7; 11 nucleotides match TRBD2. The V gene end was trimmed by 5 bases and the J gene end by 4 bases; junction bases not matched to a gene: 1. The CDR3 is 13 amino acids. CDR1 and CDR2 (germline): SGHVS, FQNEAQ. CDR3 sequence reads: CASSRTSGYEQYF. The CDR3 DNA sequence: TGTGCCAGCAGCAGGACTAGCGGGTACGAGCAGTACTTC.

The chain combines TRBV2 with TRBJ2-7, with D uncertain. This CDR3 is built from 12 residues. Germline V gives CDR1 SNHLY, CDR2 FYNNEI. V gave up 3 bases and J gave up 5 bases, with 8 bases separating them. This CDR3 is CASSDVGNEQYF. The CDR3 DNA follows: TGTGCCAGCAGTGACGTGGGGAACGAGCAGTACTTC.

This chain's CDR3 is CASSIRTGQGTGELFF. The CDR3 bases are TGTGCCAGTAGTATTCGGACAGGGCAGGGCACCGGGGAGCTGTTTTTT. The V and J genes are TRBV19 and TRBJ2-2; 8 nucleotides match TRBD1. Germline V CDR1 and CDR2: LNHDA, SQIVND (reference sequence). The CDR3 totals 16 residues. V gave up 3 bases and J gave up 4 bases; unmatched junction bases: 7.